This T cell receptor beta chain comes out of a study of early T cells in non-severe SARS-CoV-2 infection. Study information: Sequencing used unsorted whole-blood bulk RNA, so chains lack pairing.

General study results and limits: Private and CD4 specificities were missed by VDJdb matching, skewed to anti-spike CD8.

cDNA molecules, individually, were tagged with unique molecular identifiers. TCRdb reprocessed the 5' RACE reads via MiXCR and lists one record per CDR3 protein. The sample lists over 45,000 distinct CDR3 sequences; around 7.7% were seen once. Deletions cut 1 base from V and 7 bases from J, with 7 bases between. This CDR3 region has 12 residues. CDR1 and CDR2 (germline): SQVTM, ANQGSEA. This clonotype has ten or more counts. The target antigen is unknown. Specimen: whole blood, collected at baseline. V is TRBV29-1 and J is TRBJ2-2; weak D call: TRBD1 (5 bases). This TCR was sampled from an adult who was a healthcare worker with PCR-confirmed SARS-CoV-2 infection or an uninfected control (not recorded which). The CDR3 sequence: CSVEGTIGELFF. The DNA for the CDR3 is TGCAGCGTTGAAGGGACAATCGGGGAGCTGTTTTTT.